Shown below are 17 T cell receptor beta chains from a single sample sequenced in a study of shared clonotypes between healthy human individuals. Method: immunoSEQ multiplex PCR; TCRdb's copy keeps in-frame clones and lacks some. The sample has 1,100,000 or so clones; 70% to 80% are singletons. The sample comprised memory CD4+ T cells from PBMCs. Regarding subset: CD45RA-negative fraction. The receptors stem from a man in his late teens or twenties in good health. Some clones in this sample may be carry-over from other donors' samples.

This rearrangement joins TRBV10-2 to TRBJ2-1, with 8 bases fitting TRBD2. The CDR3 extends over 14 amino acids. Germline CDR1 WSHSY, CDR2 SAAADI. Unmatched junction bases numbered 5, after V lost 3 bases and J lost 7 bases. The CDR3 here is CASSESGLGNEQFF. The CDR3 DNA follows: TGCGCCAGCAGTGAATCGGGACTAGGGAATGAGCAGTTCTTC.

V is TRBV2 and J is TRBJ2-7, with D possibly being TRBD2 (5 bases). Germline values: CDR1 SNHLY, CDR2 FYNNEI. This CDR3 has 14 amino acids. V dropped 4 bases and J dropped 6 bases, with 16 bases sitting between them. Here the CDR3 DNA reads TGTGCCAGCAGTGTCAGGAGCGGTTGGGGCGAGCAGTACTTC. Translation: CASSVRSGWGEQYF.

CDR3 bases: TGTGCCAGCAGAATTACAGGGGGTTTTGAGCAGTTCTTC. Protein sequence: CASRITGGFEQFF. This chain joins TRBV11-2 and TRBJ2-1; 8 nucleotides line up with TRBD1. The V gene end was trimmed by 6 bases and the J gene end by 9 bases; junction bases not matched to a gene: 7. The CDR3 is made up of 13 amino acids. The germline V gene has CDR1 SGHAT and CDR2 FQNNGV.

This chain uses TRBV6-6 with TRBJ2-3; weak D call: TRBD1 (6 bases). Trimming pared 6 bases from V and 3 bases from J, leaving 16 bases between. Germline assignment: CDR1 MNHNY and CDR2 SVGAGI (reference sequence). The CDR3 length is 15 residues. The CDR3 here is CASSKGAGTTDTQYF. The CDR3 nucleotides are TGTGCCAGCAGCAAAGGGGCAGGGACAACAGATACGCAGTATTTT.

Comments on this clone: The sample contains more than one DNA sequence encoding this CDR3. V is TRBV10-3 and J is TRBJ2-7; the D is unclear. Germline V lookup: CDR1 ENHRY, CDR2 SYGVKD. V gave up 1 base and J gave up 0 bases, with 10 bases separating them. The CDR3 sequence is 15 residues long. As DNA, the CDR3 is TGTGCCATCAGTGAGTACAGTGGATCCTCCTACGAGCAGTACTTC. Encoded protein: CAISEYSGSSYEQYF.

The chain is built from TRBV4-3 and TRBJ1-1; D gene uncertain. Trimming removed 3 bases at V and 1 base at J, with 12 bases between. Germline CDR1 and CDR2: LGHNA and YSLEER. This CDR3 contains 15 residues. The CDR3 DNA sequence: TGCGCCAGCAGCCAGGATGGAGCAGAGAACACTGAAGCTTTCTTT. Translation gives CASSQDGAENTEAFF.

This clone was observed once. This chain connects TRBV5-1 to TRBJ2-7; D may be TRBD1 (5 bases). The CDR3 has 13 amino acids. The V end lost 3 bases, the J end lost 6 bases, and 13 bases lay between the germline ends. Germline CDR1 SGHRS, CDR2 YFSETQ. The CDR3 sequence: CASSSIQGTEQYF. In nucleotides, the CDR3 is TGCGCCAGCAGCTCGATCCAGGGAACCGAGCAGTACTTC. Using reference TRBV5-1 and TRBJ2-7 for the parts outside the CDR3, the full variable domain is KAGVTQTPRYLIKTRGQQVTLSCSPISGHRSVSWYQQTPGQGLQFLFEYFSETQRNKGNFPGRFSGRQFSNSRSEMNVSTLELGDSALYLCASSSIQGTEQYFGPGTRLTVT.

The CDR3 DNA reads TGTGCCAGCAGCCGGGACAGTCGGTATGGCTACACCTTC. Translation gives CASSRDSRYGYTF. The rearrangement joins TRBV6-5 to TRBJ1-2; 7 nucleotides line up with TRBD1. Unmatched junction bases numbered 6, after V lost 6 bases and J lost 5 bases. This CDR3 region has 13 residues. Per germline, CDR1 MNHEY and CDR2 SVGAGI.

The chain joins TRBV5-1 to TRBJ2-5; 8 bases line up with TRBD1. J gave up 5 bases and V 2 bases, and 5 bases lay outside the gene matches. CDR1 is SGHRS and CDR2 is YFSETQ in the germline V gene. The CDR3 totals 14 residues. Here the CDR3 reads CASSFPGGLETQYF. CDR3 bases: TGCGCCAGCAGCTTTCCAGGGGGCTTGGAGACCCAGTACTTC.

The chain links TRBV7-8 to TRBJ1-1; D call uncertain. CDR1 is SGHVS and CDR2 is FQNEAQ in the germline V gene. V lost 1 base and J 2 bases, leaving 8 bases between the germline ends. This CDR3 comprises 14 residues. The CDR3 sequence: CASSLEQTNTEAFF. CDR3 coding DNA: TGTGCCAGCAGCTTAGAACAGACTAACACTGAAGCTTTCTTT.

CDR3 residues: CASSPHLRDTGYTF. CDR3 in DNA: TGTGCCAGCAGCCCCCACCTTAGGGATACAGGCTACACCTTC. The rearrangement joins TRBV7-8 to TRBJ1-2; D is undetermined. Germline CDR1 and CDR2: SGHVS and FQNEAQ. The CDR3 runs to 14 residues. V lost 5 bases and J lost 8, with 18 bases in between. Using reference TRBV7-8 and TRBJ1-2 for the parts outside the CDR3, the full variable domain is GAGVSQSPRYKVAKRGQDVALRCDPISGHVSLFWYQQALGQGPEFLTYFQNEAQLDKSGLPSDRFFAERPEGSVSTLKIQRTQQEDSAVYLCASSPHLRDTGYTFGSGTRLTVV.

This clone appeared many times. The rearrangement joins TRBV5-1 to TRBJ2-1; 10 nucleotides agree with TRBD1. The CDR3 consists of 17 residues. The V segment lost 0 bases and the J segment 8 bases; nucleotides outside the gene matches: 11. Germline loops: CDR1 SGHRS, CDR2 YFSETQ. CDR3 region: CASSLAYTGTGVDEQFF. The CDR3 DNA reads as TGCGCCAGCAGCTTGGCCTATACCGGGACAGGGGTTGATGAGCAGTTCTTC.

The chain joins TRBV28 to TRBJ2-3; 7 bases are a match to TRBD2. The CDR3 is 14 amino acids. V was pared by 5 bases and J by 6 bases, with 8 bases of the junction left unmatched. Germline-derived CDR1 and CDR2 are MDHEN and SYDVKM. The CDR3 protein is CASSPPGGRDTQYF. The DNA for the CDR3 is TGTGCCAGCAGTCCACCGGGAGGTCGGGATACGCAGTATTTT.

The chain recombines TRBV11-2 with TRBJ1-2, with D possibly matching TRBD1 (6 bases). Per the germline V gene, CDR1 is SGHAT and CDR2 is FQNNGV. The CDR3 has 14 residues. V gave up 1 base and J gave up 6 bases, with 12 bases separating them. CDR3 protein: CASSLVPGADGYTF. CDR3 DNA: TGTGCCAGCAGCTTAGTTCCGGGGGCGGATGGCTACACCTTC.

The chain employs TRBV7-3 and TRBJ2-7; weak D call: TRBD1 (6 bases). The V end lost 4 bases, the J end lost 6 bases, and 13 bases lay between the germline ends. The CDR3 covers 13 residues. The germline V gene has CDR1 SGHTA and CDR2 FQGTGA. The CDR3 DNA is TGTGCCAGCAGCTCGGGACAAACAGGCGAGCAGTACTTC. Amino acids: CASSSGQTGEQYF.

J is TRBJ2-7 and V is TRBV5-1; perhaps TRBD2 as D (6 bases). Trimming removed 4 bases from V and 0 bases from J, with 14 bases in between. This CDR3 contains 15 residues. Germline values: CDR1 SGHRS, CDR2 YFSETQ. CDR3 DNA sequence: TGCGCCAGCAGCGGAGCGGACGGGAGCTCCTACGAGCAGTACTTC. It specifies CASSGADGSSYEQYF.

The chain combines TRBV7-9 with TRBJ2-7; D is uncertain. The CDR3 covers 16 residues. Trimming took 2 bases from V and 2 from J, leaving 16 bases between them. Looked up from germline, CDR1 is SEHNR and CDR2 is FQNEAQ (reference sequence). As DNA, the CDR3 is TGTGCCAGCAGCTTATTCCGACCCTCTGGGACCTACGAGCAGTACTTC. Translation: CASSLFRPSGTYEQYF. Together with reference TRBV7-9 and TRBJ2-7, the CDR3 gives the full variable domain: DTGVSQNPRHKITKRGQNVTFRCDPISEHNRLYWYRQTLGQGPEFLTYFQNEAQLEKSRLLSDRFSAERPKGSFSTLEIQRTEQGDSAMYLCASSLFRPSGTYEQYFGPGTRLTVT.